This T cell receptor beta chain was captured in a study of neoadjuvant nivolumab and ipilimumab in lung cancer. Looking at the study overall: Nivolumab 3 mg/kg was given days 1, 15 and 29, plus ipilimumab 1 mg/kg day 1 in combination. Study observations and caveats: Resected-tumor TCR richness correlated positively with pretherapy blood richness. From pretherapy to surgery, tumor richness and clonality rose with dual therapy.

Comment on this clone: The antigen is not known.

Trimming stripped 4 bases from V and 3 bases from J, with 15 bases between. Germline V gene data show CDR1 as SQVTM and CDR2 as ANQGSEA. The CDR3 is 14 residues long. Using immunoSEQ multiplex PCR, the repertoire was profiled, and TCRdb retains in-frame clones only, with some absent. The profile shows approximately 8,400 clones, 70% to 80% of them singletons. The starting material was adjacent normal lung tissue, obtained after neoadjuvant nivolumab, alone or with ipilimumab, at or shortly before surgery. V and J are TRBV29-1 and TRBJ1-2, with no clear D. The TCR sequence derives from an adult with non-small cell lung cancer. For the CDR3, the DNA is TGCAGCGTTGTACTGCCGGGTTTCGACTATGGCTACACCTTC. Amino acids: CSVVLPGFDYGYTF.